These 19 T cell receptor beta chains share one sample of origin, sequenced in a study of glioma-infiltrating T cells. The iRepertoire nested amplicon-rescue multiplex PCR amplified TCR alpha and beta CDR3s from RNA. TCRdb re-called the multiplex PCR reads through MiXCR, storing one row per CDR3 protein. The sample yields fewer than 200,000 distinct CDR3 sequences, about 47% seen once. Material: glioma tissue, nonneoplastic brain tissue, or PBMCs (not recorded which). These receptors originate from a human donor with low-grade glioma or glioblastoma, undergoing nonglioma brain surgery, or in good health (not recorded which).

Concerning this clonotype: A single base separates this from a much larger clone, so it may be a read error. The gene calls are TRBV2 and TRBJ1-2; the D is unclear. From germline, CDR1 is SNHLY and CDR2 FYNNEI. This CDR3 is 12 amino acids long. The CDR3 DNA is TGTGCCAGCAGTCTAGCAGACCATGGCTTCACCTTC. Translating it yields CASSLADHGFTF.

This clonotype has a handful of counts. The CDR3 DNA reads as TGTGCCAGCAGCTCCGGAACCACCTACGAGCAGTACTTC. The encoded protein is CASSSGTTYEQYF. The V and J genes are TRBV7-9 and TRBJ2-7; D is unresolved. Between the trimmed V and J ends, which lost 4 bases and 2 bases, there was a span of 9 bases. Germline CDR1 reads SEHNR; CDR2 reads FQNEAQ (reference sequence). CDR3 length equals 13 residues.

As for this clonotype: A much more abundant neighbour one base away suggests this may be a read error. This sequence joins TRBV27 and TRBJ1-2; 8 bases align to TRBD1. This CDR3 contains 15 residues. Germline assignment: CDR1 MNHEY and CDR2 SMNVEV (reference sequence). The CDR3 region has the DNA TGTACCAGCAGTTTATACGGTACAGGGGGCTATGGCTACACCTTC. Translating it yields CTSSLYGTGGYGYTF.

Turning to this clonotype: This may be a read error, as it is one base from a much larger clone. The chain carries TRBV19 and TRBJ1-1; TRBD1 is a possible D gene (5 bases). The V end was cut by 3 bases, the J end by 5 bases, with 10 bases between. The CDR3 covers 13 residues. The germline CDR1 and CDR2 sequences are LNHDA and SQIVND (reference sequence). CDR3 region: CASSISGNTEAFF. As DNA, the CDR3 is TGTGCCAGTAGTATCTCAGGGAATACTGAAGCTTTCTTT.

This clonotype has ten or more counts. This rearrangement joins TRBV6-1 to TRBJ2-2; D uncertain. Between the trimmed V and J ends, which lost 3 bases and 5 bases, there was a span of 7 bases. Germline CDR1 reads MNHNS; CDR2 reads SASEGT. This CDR3 spans 13 amino acids. This CDR3 is CASSDVTTGELFF. CDR3 nucleotides: TGTGCCAGCAGTGATGTAACTACCGGGGAGCTGTTTTTT.

Concerning this clonotype: A much larger clone differs by one base, so this may be a read error. The chain links TRBV7-2 to TRBJ2-3; D is unclear. Germline-derived CDR1 and CDR2 are SGHTA and FQGNSA. The CDR3 spans 15 residues. CDR3 sequence: CASSSRAGRTDTHYF. CDR3 sequence (DNA): TGTGCCAGCAGCAGCCGTGCAGGACGCACAGATACGCATTATTTT.

This clonotype was seen repeatedly, ten times or more. V is TRBV28 and J is TRBJ2-1, with unresolved D. V gave up 3 bases and J gave up 0 bases, with 6 bases separating them. CDR3 length: 14 residues. Germline lookup yields CDR1 MDHEN and CDR2 SYDVKM. CDR3 sequence: CASSLVSSYNEQFF. The CDR3 nucleotides read TGTGCCAGCAGTTTGGTGAGCTCCTACAATGAGCAGTTCTTC.

Of note for this clonotype: Relative to the germline gene, one junction end is altered; a read error may explain this. The chain links TRBV2 to TRBJ1-5; weak D call: TRBD1 (6 bases). Germline values: CDR1 SNHLY, CDR2 FYNNEI. The CDR3 extends over 14 amino acids. The CDR3 sequence: CASAWKGDNQPQHF. The CDR3 region has the DNA TGTGCCAGCGCTTGGAAAGGGGACAATCAGCCTCAGCATTTT.

This clonotype appeared a few times. The genes are TRBV9 and TRBJ1-2; D ambiguous. CDR1 SGDLS and CDR2 YYNGEE come from the germline V gene. Deletions cut 0 bases from V and 6 bases from J, with 9 bases between. The CDR3 totals 13 residues. The CDR3 region has the DNA TGTGCCAGCAGCGTAGTACTTGGGGATGGCTACACCTTC. Residues: CASSVVLGDGYTF. Variable domain in full (rest from reference TRBV9 and TRBJ1-2): DSGVTQTPKHLITATGQRVTLRCSPRSGDLSVYWYQQSLDQGLQFLIQYYNGEERAKGNILERFSAQQFPDLHSELNLSSLELGDSALYFCASSVVLGDGYTFGSGTRLTVV.

As to this clonotype: A read error may explain this, as a much larger clone is one base away. This sequence joins TRBV6-1 and TRBJ2-7, with D perhaps TRBD2 (5 bases). The ends were cut back, 10 bases at V and 6 bases at J, with 22 bases in the middle. The CDR3 is 14 amino acids. In germline, CDR1 is MNHNS, CDR2 SASEGT. CDR3 bases: TGTGCCATCAGCGTTCAGTCCTGGACTGGCGAGCAGTACTTC. The encoded protein is CAISVQSWTGEQYF.

This clonotype was observed many times. The chain combines TRBV20-1 with TRBJ1-1; no reliable D call. The CDR3 totals 11 residues. Between the trimmed V and J ends, which lost 0 bases and 6 bases, there was a span of 5 bases. Germline CDR1 DFQATT, CDR2 SNEGSKA (reference sequence). CDR3 sequence (DNA): TGCAGTGCTAGAGATTGGCCTGAAGCTTTCTTT. Amino acid sequence: CSARDWPEAFF.

This clonotype was counted at least ten times. J is TRBJ2-7 and V is TRBV20-1; possibly TRBD2 for D (5 bases). The V end was cut by 2 bases, the J end by 3 bases, with 11 bases between. The CDR3 length is 13 residues. Germline V lookup: CDR1 DFQATT, CDR2 SNEGSKA (reference sequence). CDR3 nucleotide sequence: TGCAGTGCTAGAACCAGCGGCGGCTACGAGCAGTACTTC. Translating gives CSARTSGGYEQYF.

The V and J genes are TRBV7-2 and TRBJ2-7; 8 positions agree with TRBD2. The CDR3 consists of 19 residues. The germline gives CDR1 SGHTA, CDR2 FQGNSA. V shed 5 bases and J 0 bases; nucleotides not matched to a gene: 18. This chain's CDR3 is CASSPYPKRGYIHSYEQYF. CDR3 sequence (DNA): TGTGCCAGCAGCCCTTACCCCAAGCGGGGGTACATACACTCCTACGAGCAGTACTTC.

This clonotype was seen only a few times. The rearrangement links TRBV11-2 to TRBJ2-7; D possibly matches TRBD1 or TRBD2 (5 bases each). CDR1 is SGHAT and CDR2 is FQNNGV in the germline V gene. V was shortened by 7 bases and J by 6 bases, with 16 bases between the two germline ends. The CDR3 is made up of 13 amino acids. The CDR3 coding sequence is TGTGCCAGCAACCCGGGTAGTGGGGGCGAGCAGTACTTC. Its translation: CASNPGSGGEQYF.

The V and J genes are TRBV12-3 or TRBV12-4 and TRBJ2-1; the D is unclear. The CDR3 is 12 residues long. With 3 bases removed from V and 8 bases from J, the gap between germline ends came to 8 bases. The CDR3 protein is CASSLSGYEQFF. CDR3 in DNA: TGTGCCAGCAGTTTGTCAGGTTATGAGCAGTTCTTC.

CDR3 residues: CASSEDGGGYQETQYF. CDR3 bases: TGTGCCAGCAGTGAAGATGGAGGGGGGTACCAAGAGACCCAGTACTTC. The chain has TRBV2 and TRBJ2-5; possibly TRBD1 or TRBD2 for D (6 bases each). This CDR3 comprises 16 residues. V was shortened by 1 base and J by 0 bases, with 12 bases between the two germline ends. Germline-derived CDR1 and CDR2 are SNHLY and FYNNEI.

This clonotype was observed at least ten times. The rearrangement links TRBV20-1 to TRBJ1-6, with D possibly TRBD1 on 6 matching bases. The CDR3 loop spans 14 amino acids. Germline CDR1 reads DFQATT; CDR2 reads SNEGSKA (reference sequence). Trimming removed 5 bases from V and 8 bases from J, with 16 bases in between. The CDR3 nucleotides are TGCAGTGCTCCGCTCCAGGACAGAGATTCACCCCTCCACTTT. Translating gives CSAPLQDRDSPLHF.

About this clonotype: It may be a read error: a sequence one base away is much more abundant. This CDR3 reads CSARPGNPFYQQYF. In DNA, the CDR3 is TGCAGTGCTCGGCCGGGCAACCCGTTCTACCAGCAGTACTTC. V gene TRBV20-1 combines with J gene TRBJ2-7, with D unresolved. The CDR3 length is 14 residues. In germline, CDR1 is DFQATT, CDR2 SNEGSKA (reference sequence).

This clonotype showed up many times. The rearrangement uses TRBV27 and TRBJ2-5; D is uncertain. The CDR3 totals 14 residues. Germline V gives CDR1 MNHEY, CDR2 SMNVEV (reference sequence). Deletions cut 1 base from V and 0 bases from J, with 6 bases between. CDR3 region: CASSLFGYQETQYF. The CDR3 DNA reads as TGTGCCAGCAGTTTATTTGGGTACCAAGAGACCCAGTACTTC.